The entry below gives a single T cell receptor (beta chain) sequence along with its context. The antigen is not known. Investigators performed immunoSEQ version v3.0 at survey level. Produced via immunoSEQ multiplex PCR; TCRdb's table is partial and in-frame only. The data show tens of thousands of clones, approximately 85% seen once. Donors each had at least one pre-ART PBMC sample and at least two post-ART ones. V lost 6 bases, J lost 0 bases, and 15 bases lay in between. The CDR3 is 15 amino acids. Germline V gives CDR1 MNHNS, CDR2 SASEGT. The data originate from a study of long-term antiretroviral therapy in people with HIV. Study overall: The 2015 immediate-ART recommendation came about a decade after the earliest samples.

Notes on the study in general: Collection spanned 2004 to 2017; ART regimens may be less effective than current ones. Across all time points, the repertoire was dominated by clones that expanded before ART.

The chain combines TRBV6-1 with TRBJ2-7, with D possibly called TRBD1 or TRBD2 (6 bases each). The material sequenced was unsorted PBMCs, taken about 3.4 years after starting antiretroviral therapy. This receptor was obtained from a man between 18 and 29 years old with HIV. The CDR3 region has the DNA TGTGCCAGCAGGGGGGGCAGGACCACCTCCTACGAGCAGTACTTC. It specifies CASRGGRTTSYEQYF.